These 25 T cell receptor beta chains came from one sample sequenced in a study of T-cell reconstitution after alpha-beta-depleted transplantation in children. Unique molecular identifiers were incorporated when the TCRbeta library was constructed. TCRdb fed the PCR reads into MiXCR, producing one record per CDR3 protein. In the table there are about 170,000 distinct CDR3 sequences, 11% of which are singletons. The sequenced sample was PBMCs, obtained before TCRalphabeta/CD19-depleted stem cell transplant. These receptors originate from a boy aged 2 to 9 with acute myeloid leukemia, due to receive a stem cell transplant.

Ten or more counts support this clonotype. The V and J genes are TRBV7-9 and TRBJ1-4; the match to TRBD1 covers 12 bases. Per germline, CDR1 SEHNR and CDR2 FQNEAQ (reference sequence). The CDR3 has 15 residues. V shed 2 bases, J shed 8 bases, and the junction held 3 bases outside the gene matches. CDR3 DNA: TGTGCCAGCAGCTTAACCGGGACAGGGGGCGAAAAACTGTTTTTT. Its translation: CASSLTGTGGEKLFF. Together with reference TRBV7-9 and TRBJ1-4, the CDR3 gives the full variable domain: DTGVSQNPRHKITKRGQNVTFRCDPISEHNRLYWYRQTLGQGPEFLTYFQNEAQLEKSRLLSDRFSAERPKGSFSTLEIQRTEQGDSAMYLCASSLTGTGGEKLFFGSGTQLSVL.

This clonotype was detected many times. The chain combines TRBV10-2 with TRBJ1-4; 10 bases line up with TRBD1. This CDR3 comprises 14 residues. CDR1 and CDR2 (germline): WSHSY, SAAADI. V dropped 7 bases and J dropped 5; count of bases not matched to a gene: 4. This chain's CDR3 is CASNPGQGNEKLFF. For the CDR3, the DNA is TGCGCCAGCAACCCGGGACAGGGGAATGAAAAACTGTTTTTT.

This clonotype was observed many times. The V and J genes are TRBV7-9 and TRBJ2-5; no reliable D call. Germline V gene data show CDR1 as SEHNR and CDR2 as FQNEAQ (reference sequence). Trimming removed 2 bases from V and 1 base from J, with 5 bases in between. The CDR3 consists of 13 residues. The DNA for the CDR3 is TGTGCCAGCAGCTTACGACTCCAAGAGACCCAGTACTTC. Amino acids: CASSLRLQETQYF.

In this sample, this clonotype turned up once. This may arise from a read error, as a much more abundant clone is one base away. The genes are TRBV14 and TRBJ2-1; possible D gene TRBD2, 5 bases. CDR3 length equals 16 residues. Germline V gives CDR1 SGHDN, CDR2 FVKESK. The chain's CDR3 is CAGSQELALGSNEQFF. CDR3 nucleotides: TGTGCCGGCAGCCAAGAACTCGCGCTAGGGAGCAATGAGCAGTTCTTC.

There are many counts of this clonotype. CDR3 in amino acids: CASSLWEGGEAFF. CDR3 DNA sequence: TGTGCCAGCAGCTTGTGGGAAGGGGGGGAAGCTTTCTTT. This chain connects TRBV5-5 to TRBJ1-1; tentatively, D is TRBD1 (6 bases). This CDR3 region has 13 residues. Germline V gene lookup returns CDR1 SGHKS and CDR2 YYEKEE (reference sequence). Trimming removed 1 base at V and 8 bases at J, with 12 bases between.

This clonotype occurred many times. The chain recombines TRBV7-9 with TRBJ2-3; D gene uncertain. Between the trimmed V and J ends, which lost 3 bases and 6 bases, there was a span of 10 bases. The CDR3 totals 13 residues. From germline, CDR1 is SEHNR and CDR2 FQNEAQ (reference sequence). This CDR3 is CASSFRLGDTQYF. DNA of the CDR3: TGTGCCAGCAGCTTCCGACTTGGGGATACGCAGTATTTT.

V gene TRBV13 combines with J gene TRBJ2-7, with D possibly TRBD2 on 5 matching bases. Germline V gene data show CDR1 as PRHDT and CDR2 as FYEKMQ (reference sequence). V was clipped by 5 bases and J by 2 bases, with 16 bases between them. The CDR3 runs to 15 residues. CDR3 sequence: CASSAGVTGAYEQYF. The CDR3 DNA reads TGTGCCAGCAGCGCCGGGGTGACTGGGGCCTACGAGCAGTACTTC. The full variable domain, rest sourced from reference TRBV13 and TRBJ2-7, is AAGVIQSPRHLIKEKRETATLKCYPIPRHDTVYWYQQGPGQDPQFLISFYEKMQSDKGSIPDRFSAQQFSDYHSELNMSSLELGDSALYFCASSAGVTGAYEQYFGPGTRLTVT.

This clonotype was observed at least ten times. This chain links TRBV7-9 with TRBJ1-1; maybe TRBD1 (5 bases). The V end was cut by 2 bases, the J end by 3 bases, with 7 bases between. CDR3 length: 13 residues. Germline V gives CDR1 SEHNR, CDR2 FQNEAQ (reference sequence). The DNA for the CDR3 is TGTGCCAGCAGCTTAAAGGGGTACACTGAAGCTTTCTTT. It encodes CASSLKGYTEAFF.

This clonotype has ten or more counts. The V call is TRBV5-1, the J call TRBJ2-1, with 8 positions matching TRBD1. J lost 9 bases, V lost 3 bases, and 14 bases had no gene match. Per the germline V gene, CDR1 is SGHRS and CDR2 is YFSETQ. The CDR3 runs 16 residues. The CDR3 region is CASSWRTGTILGEQFF. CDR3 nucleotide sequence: TGCGCCAGCAGCTGGAGGACAGGGACAATCCTGGGTGAGCAGTTCTTC. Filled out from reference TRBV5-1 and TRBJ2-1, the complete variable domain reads KAGVTQTPRYLIKTRGQQVTLSCSPISGHRSVSWYQQTPGQGLQFLFEYFSETQRNKGNFPGRFSGRQFSNSRSEMNVSTLELGDSALYLCASSWRTGTILGEQFFGPGTRLTVL.

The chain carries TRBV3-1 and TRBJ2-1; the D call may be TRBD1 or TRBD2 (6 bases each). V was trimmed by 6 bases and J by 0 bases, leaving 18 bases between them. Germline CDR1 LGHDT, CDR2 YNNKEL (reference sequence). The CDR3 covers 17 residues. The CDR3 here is CASSGPGGKGSYNEQFF. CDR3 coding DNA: TGTGCCAGCAGTGGCCCCGGGGGCAAGGGCTCCTACAATGAGCAGTTCTTC.

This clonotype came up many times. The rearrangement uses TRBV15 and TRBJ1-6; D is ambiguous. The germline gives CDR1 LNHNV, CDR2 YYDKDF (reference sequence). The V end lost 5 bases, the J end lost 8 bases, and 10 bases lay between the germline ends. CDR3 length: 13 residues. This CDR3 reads CATSPHLDSPLHF. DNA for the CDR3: TGTGCCACCAGCCCTCACTTGGATTCACCCCTCCACTTT.

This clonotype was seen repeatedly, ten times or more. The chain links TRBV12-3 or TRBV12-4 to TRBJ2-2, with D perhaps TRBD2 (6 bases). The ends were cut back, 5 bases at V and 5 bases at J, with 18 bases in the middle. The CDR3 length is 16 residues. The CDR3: CASSPLGTVWTGELFF. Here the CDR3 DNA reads TGTGCCAGCAGTCCCCTCGGGACTGTCTGGACCGGGGAGCTGTTTTTT.

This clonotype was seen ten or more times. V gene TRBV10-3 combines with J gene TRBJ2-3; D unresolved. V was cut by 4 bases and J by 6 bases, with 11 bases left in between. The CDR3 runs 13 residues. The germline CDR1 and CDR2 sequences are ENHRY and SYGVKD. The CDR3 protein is CAISAGGSDTQYF. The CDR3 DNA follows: TGTGCCATCAGTGCGGGTGGTAGTGATACGCAGTATTTT.

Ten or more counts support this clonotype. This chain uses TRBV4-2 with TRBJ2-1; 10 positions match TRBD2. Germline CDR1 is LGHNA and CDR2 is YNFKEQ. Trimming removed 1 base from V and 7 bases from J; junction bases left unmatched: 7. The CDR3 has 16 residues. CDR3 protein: CASSQVRSSGRNEQFF. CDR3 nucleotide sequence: TGTGCCAGCAGCCAAGTGAGGTCTAGCGGGAGAAATGAGCAGTTCTTC.

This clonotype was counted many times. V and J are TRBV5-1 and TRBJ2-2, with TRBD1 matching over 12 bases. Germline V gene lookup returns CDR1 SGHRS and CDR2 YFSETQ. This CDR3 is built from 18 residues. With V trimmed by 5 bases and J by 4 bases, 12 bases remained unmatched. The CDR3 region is CASSSGGTGGFRTGELFF. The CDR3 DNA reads TGCGCCAGCAGTTCCGGTGGGACAGGGGGCTTTCGCACCGGGGAGCTGTTTTTT.

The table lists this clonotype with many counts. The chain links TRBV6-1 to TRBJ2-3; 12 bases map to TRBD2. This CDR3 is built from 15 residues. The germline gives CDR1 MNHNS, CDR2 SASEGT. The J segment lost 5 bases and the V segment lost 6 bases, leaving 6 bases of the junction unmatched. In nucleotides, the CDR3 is TGTGCCAGCAGCTCCCTAGCGGGGGGGGGAGATACGCAGTATTTT. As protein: CASSSLAGGGDTQYF.

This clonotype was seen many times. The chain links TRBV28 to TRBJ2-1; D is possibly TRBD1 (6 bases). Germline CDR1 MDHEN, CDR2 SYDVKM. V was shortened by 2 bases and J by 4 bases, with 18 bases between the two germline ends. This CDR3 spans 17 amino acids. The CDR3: CASSLAWGPEIYNEQFF. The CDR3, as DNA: TGTGCCAGCAGTTTAGCCTGGGGGCCGGAGATTTACAATGAGCAGTTCTTC.

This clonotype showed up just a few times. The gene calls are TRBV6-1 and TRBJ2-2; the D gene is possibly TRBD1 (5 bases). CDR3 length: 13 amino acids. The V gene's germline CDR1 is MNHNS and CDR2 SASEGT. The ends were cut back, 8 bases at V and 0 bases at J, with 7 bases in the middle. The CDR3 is CASWGSNTGELFF. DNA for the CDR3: TGTGCCAGCTGGGGCTCGAACACCGGGGAGCTGTTTTTT.

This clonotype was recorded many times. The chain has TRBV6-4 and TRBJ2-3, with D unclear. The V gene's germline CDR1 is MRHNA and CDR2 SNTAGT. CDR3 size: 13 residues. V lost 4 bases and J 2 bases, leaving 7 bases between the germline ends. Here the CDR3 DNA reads TGTGCCAGCAGTGGCTCTGACACAGATACGCAGTATTTT. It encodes CASSGSDTDTQYF.

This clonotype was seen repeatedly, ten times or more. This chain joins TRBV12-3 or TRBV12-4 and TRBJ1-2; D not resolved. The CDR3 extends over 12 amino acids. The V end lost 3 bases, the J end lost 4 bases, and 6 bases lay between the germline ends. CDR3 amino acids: CASSLGPYGYTF. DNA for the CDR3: TGTGCCAGCAGTTTGGGCCCCTATGGCTACACCTTC.

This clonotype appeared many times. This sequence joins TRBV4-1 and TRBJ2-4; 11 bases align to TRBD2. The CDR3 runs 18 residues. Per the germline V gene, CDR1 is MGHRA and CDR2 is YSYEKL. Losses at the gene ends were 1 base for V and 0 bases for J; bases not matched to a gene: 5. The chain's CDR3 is CASSQGLAGGLAKNIQYF. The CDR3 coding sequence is TGCGCCAGCAGCCAAGGTCTAGCGGGGGGACTAGCCAAAAACATTCAGTACTTC.

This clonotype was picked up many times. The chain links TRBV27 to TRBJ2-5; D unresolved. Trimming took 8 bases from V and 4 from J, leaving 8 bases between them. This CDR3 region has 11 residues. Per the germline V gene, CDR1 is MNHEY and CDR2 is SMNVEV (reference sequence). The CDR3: CASGWRETQYF. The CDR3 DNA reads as TGTGCCAGCGGCTGGCGAGAGACCCAGTACTTC.

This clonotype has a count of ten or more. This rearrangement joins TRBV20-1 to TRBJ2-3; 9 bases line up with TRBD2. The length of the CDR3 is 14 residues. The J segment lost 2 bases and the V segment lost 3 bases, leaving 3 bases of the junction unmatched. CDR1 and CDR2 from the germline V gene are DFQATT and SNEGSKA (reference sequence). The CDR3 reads CSARIAGVTDTQYF. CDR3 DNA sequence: TGCAGTGCTAGGATAGCGGGGGTCACAGATACGCAGTATTTT.

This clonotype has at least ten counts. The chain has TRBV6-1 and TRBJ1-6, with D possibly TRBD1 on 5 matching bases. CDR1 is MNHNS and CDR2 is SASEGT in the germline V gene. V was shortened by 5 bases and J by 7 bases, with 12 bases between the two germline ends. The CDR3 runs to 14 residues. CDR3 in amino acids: CASSRDSFNSPLHF. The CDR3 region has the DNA TGTGCCAGCAGTCGAGACAGTTTCAATTCACCCCTCCACTTT.

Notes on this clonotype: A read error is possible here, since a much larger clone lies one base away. In DNA, the CDR3 is TGCGCCAGCAGACAAAGGACAGGGGGTCACTACGAGCAGTACTTC. It is translated as CASRQRTGGHYEQYF. The chain has TRBV23-1 and TRBJ2-7, with 10 bases identical to TRBD1. TRBV23-1 is known as an ORF, though its function is uncertain. With V trimmed by 6 bases and J by 3 bases, 8 bases remained unmatched. This CDR3 spans 15 amino acids.